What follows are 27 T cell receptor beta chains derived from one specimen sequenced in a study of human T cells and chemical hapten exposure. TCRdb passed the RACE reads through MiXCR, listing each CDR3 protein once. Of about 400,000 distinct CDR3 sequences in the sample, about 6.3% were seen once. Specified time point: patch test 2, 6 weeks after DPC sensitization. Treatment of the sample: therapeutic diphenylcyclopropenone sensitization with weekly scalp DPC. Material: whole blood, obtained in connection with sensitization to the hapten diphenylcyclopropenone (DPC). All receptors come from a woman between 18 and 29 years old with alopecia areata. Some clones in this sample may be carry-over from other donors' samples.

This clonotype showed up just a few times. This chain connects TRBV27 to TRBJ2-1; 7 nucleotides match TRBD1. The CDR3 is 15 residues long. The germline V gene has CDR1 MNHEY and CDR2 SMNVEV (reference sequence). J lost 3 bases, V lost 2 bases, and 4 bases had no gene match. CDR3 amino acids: CASSLEGARYNEQFF. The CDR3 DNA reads TGTGCCAGCAGTTTAGAGGGGGCTCGCTACAATGAGCAGTTCTTC.

The CDR3 sequence: CSALQGARETQYF. DNA for the CDR3: TGCAGTGCTCTACAGGGGGCTCGGGAGACCCAGTACTTC. V usage is TRBV20-1 and J usage is TRBJ2-5; 9 nucleotides line up with TRBD1. Trimming took 5 bases from V and 5 from J; bases not matched to a gene: 6. The CDR3 sequence is 13 residues long. Germline V gene data show CDR1 as DFQATT and CDR2 as SNEGSKA (reference sequence).

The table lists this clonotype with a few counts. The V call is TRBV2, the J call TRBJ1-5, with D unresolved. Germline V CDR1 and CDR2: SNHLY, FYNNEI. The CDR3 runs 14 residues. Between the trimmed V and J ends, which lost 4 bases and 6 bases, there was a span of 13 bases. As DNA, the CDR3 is TGTGCCAGCAGTGTAGCTGGTGTTCCTCAGCCCCAGCATTTT. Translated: CASSVAGVPQPQHF.

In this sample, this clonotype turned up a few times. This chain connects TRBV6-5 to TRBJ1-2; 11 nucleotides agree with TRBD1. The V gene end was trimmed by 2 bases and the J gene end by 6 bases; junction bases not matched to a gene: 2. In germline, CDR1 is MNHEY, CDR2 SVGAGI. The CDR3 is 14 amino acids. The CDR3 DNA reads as TGTGCCAGCAGTTACGGACAGGGGGCCAATGGCTACACCTTC. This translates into CASSYGQGANGYTF.

CDR3: CASSLMTGYSGNTIYF. The CDR3 DNA sequence: TGTGCCAGCAGCTTAATGACAGGGTACTCTGGAAACACCATATATTTT. The chain recombines TRBV7-2 with TRBJ1-3, with 7 nucleotides matching TRBD1. CDR3 length: 16 residues. V lost 2 bases to trimming and J lost 0 bases; unmatched junction nucleotides: 4. In germline, CDR1 is SGHTA, CDR2 FQGNSA. Complete variable domain (other parts from reference TRBV7-2 and TRBJ1-3): GAGVSQSPSNKVTEKGKDVELRCDPISGHTALYWYRQSLGQGLEFLIYFQGNSAPDKSGLPSDRFSAERTGGSVSTLTIQRTQQEDSAVYLCASSLMTGYSGNTIYFGEGSWLTVV.

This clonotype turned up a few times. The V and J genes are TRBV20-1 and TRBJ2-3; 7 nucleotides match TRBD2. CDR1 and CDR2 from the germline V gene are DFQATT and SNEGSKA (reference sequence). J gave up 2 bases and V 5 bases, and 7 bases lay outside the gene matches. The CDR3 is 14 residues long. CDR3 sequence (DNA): TGCAGTGCTGACGCTAGCGGTAACACAGATACGCAGTATTTT. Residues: CSADASGNTDTQYF.

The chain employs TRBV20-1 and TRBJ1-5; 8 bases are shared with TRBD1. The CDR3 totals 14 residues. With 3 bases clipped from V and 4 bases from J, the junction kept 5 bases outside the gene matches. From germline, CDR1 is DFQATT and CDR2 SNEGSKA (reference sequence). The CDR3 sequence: CSASLTGENQPQHF. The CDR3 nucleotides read TGCAGTGCTAGTTTGACAGGGGAAAATCAGCCCCAGCATTTT.

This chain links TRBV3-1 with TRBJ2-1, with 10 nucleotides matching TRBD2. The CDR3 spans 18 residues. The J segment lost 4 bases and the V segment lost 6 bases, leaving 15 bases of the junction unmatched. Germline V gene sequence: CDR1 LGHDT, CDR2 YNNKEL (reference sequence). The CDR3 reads CASSSGGLRGTSYNEQFF. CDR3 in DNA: TGTGCCAGCAGTAGCGGGGGGTTGAGAGGGACGAGTTACAATGAGCAGTTCTTC.

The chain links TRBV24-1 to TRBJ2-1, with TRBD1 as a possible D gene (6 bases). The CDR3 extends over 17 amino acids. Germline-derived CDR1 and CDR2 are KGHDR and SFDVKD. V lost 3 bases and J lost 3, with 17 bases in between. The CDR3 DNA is TGTGCCACCAGTGATCATACCCCGGGACATTACTACAATGAGCAGTTCTTC. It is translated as CATSDHTPGHYYNEQFF.

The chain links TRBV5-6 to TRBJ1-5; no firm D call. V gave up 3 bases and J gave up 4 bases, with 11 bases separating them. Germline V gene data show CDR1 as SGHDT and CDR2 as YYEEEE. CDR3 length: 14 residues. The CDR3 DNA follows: TGTGCCAGCAGCTCATGGGCGGGTAATCAGCCCCAGCATTTT. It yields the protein CASSSWAGNQPQHF.

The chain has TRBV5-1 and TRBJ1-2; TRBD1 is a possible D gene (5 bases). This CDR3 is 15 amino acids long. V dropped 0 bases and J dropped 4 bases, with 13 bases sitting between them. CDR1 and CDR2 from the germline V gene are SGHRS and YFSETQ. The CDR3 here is CASSLVEGRTYGYTF. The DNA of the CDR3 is TGCGCCAGCAGCTTGGTCGAGGGGCGCACCTATGGCTACACCTTC.

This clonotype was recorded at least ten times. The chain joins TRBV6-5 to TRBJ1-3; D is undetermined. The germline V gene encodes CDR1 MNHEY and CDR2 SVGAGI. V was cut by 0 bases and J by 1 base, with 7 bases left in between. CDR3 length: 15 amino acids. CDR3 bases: TGTGCCAGCAGTTACTCTCCGGTGTCTGGAAACACCATATATTTT. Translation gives CASSYSPVSGNTIYF.

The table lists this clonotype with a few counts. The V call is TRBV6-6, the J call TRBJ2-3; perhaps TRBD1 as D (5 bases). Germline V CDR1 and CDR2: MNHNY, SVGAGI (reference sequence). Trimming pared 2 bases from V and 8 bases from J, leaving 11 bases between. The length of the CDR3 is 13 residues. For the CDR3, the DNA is TGTGCCAGCAGTTACGGGGCGAGTAGTACGCAGTATTTT. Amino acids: CASSYGASSTQYF.

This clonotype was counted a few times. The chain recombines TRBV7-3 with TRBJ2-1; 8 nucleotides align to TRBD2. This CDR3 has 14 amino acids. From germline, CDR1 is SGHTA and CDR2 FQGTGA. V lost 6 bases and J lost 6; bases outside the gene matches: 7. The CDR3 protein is CASRSGGGSNEQFF. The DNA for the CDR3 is TGTGCCAGCAGGAGCGGGGGAGGTTCCAATGAGCAGTTCTTC.

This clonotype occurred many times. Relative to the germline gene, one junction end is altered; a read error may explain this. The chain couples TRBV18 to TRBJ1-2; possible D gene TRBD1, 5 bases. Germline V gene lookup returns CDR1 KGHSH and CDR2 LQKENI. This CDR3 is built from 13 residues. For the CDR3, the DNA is TGTGCCAGCTCACCACGAAGAGAGAGGGGCTCCCGCTTC. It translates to CASSPRRERGSRF. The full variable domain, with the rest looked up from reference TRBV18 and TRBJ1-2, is NAGVMQNPRHLVRRRGQEARLRCSPMKGHSHVYWYRQLPEEGLKFMVYLQKENIIDESGMPKERFSAEFPKEGPSILRIQQVVRGDSAAYFCASSPRRERGSRFGSGTRLTVV.

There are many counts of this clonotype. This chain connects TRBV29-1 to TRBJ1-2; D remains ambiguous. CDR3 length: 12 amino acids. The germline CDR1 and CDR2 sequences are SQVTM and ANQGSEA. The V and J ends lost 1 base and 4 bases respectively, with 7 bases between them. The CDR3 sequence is CSVEGGIYGYTF. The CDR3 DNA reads TGCAGCGTTGAAGGGGGAATCTATGGCTACACCTTC. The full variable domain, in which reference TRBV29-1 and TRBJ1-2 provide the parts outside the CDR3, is SAVISQKPSRDICQRGTSLTIQCQVDSQVTMMFWYRQQPGQSLTLIATANQGSEATYESGFVIDKFPISRPNLTFSTLTVSNMSPEDSSIYLCSVEGGIYGYTFGSGTRLTVV.

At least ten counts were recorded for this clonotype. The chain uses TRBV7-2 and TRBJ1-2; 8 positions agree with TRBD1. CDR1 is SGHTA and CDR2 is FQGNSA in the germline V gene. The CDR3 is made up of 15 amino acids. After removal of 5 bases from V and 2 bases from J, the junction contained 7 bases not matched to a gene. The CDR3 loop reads CASSTVTGANYGYTF. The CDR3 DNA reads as TGTGCCAGCAGCACTGTGACAGGGGCCAACTATGGCTACACCTTC.

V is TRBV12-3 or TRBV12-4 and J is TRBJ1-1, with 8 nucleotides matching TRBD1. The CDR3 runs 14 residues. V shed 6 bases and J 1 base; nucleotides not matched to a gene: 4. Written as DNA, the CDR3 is TGTGCCAGCAGGAGGGACAGGACGAACACTGAAGCTTTCTTT. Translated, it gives CASRRDRTNTEAFF.

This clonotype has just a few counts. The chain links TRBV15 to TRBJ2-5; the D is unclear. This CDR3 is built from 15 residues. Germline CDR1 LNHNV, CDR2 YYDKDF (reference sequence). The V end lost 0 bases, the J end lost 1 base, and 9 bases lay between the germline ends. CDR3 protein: CATSRDPGFQETQYF. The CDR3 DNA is TGTGCCACCAGCAGAGATCCAGGATTCCAAGAGACCCAGTACTTC.

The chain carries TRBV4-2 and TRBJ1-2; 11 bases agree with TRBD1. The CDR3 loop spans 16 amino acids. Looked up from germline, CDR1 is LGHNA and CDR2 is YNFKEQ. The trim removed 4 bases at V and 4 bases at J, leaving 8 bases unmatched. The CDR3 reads CASSLLRDRGGYGYTF. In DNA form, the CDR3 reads TGTGCCAGCAGCCTTCTTAGGGACAGGGGGGGCTATGGCTACACCTTC.

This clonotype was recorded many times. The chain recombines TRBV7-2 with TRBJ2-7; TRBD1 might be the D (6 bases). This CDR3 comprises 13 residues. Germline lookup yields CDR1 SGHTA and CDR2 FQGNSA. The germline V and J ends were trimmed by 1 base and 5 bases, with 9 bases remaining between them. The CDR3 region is CASSLGQANEQYF. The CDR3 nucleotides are TGTGCCAGCAGCTTAGGACAGGCCAACGAGCAGTACTTC. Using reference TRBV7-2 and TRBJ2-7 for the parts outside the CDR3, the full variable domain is GAGVSQSPSNKVTEKGKDVELRCDPISGHTALYWYRQSLGQGLEFLIYFQGNSAPDKSGLPSDRFSAERTGGSVSTLTIQRTQQEDSAVYLCASSLGQANEQYFGPGTRLTVT.

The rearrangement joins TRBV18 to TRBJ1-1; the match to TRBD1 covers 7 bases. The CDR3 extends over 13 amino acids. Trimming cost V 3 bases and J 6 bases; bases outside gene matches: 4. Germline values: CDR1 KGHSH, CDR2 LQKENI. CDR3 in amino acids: CASSPDRAAEAFF. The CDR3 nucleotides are TGTGCCAGCTCACCCGACAGGGCGGCTGAAGCTTTCTTT.

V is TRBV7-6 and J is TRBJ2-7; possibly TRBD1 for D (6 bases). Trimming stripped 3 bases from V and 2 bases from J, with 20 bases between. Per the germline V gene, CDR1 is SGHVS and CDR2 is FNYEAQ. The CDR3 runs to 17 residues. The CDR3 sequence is CASSLVVTGLTPYEQYF. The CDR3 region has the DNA TGTGCCAGCAGCTTGGTTGTGACAGGACTGACGCCCTACGAGCAGTACTTC.

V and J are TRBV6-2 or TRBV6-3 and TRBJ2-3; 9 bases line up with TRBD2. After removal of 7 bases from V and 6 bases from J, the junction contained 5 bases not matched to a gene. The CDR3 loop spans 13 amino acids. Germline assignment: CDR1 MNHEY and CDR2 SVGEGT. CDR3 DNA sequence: TGTGCCAGCAAACGGACTAGCGAGGATACGCAGTATTTT. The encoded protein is CASKRTSEDTQYF.

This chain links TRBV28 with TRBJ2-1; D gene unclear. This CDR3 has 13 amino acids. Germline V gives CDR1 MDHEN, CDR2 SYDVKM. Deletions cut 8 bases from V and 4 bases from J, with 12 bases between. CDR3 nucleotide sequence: TGTGCCAGCCTGGGTAGGCCTTACAATGAGCAGTTCTTC. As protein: CASLGRPYNEQFF.

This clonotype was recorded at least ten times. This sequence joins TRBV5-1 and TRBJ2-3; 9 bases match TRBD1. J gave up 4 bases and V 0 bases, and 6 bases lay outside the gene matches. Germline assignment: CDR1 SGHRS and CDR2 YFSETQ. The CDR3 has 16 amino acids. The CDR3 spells CASSLANRGPADTQYF. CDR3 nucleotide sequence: TGCGCCAGCAGCTTGGCCAACAGGGGGCCCGCAGATACGCAGTATTTT.

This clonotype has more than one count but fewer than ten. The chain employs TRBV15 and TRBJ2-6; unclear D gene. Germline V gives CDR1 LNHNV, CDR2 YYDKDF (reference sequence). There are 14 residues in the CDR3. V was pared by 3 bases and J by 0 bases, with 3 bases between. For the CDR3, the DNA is TGTGCCACCAGCAGCCGCTCTGGGGCCAACGTCCTGACTTTC. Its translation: CATSSRSGANVLTF.